This record covers a single T cell receptor beta chain. This specimen comes from a study of blood T cell repertoires in COVID-19. Across the whole study: Donors in the United States, Italy and Spain gave samples during acute or convalescent COVID-19. The cDNA or gDNA used as material had been derived from T cells, B-cell-depleted T cells, or PBMCs.

As handled by the study authors: Reference gene primer amplification in the assay estimated nucleated cell counts. Here immunoSEQ multiplex PCR was the method, and the copy in TCRdb shows in-frame clones only, minus some. That table is the source of V, J and clone size, and D and trimming were worked out from the DNA. The sample has about 210,000 clones, approximately 90% seen once. The CDR3 extends over 22 amino acids. In germline, CDR1 is MGHRA, CDR2 YSYEKL. V was clipped by 0 bases and J by 8 bases; unmatched bases: 26. The TCR was taken from a woman in her 40s with acute or convalescent COVID-19. This chain links TRBV4-1 with TRBJ1-1; 11 bases match TRBD1. Input material: peripheral blood. The CDR3 spells CASSQDRHVGQGAFAYTPEAFF. CDR3 DNA: TGCGCCAGCAGCCAAGATAGGCATGTCGGACAGGGGGCGTTTGCCTACACCCCAGAAGCTTTCTTT.